The TCR beta chain under discussion was sequenced for a study of cytomegalovirus exposure and HLA in healthy donors (dated 2017 in TCRdb). Regarding the complete study: An earlier analysis of about 530 of the donors reported 250 to 300 Gb of sequence data and 100 million to 120 million unique TCR beta sequences obtained from roughly 170 million T cells. About 300 gigabases of sequencing data and 78 million or so unique TCR sequences were included in an early release covering about 600 HLA-typed donors. Among the roughly 400 genotyped donors, around 81% belonged to the genetic ancestry cluster associated with self-reported Caucasian donors. The study aimed to test whether cataloging public T cell receptors could reveal signatures of past pathogen exposure. The study used immunosequencing to profile the T cell repertoires of 666 subjects and linked those repertoires to cytomegalovirus serostatus. Besides the first cohort of 666 subjects, a separate validation cohort made up of 120 different subjects was used. The study combined high-throughput TCR immunosequencing, statistical association of individual TCRs with disease status, and machine learning to predict cytomegalovirus infection status. A later analysis re-examined previously published TCR beta repertoires from several hundred donors and added high-resolution HLA genotyping to investigate patterns of TCR occurrence. Rather than drawing on any new phenotypic data, the later analysis identified candidate immune exposures from TCR beta sequences and the way those sequences occurred across donors. In an earlier analysis of over 550 of the donors, high-throughput TCR beta sequencing was used to judge whether each TCR beta V gene segment behaved as functional or pseudogenic. Donor age, sex, ethnicity and CMV serostatus were compiled together with the repertoire data. A later genetic analysis used genome-wide SNP genotypes for about three fifths of the roughly 700 donors, treating that subset as a discovery cohort. All discovery cohort repertoires had been generated on a single sequencing platform. HLA typing included class I and class II loci at four-digit resolution. Typing coverage differed by locus: A, B, C, DRB1 and DQB1 were typed in about 620-630 donors, DQA1 in 522, DPA1 in 600 to 610, and DPB1 in around 440. Roughly five DR-DQ haplotypes were handled as single units for association and clustering, since linkage in the cohort was strong. On average, over 200,000 unique TCR beta nucleotide sequences were sequenced per donor among 398 genotyped donors of the cohort, with roughly a sixth of those sequences being non-productive. General findings and caveats noted by the study authors: According to the authors, the approach could potentially be generalized to other disease states and immunological phenotypes. In a later genetic analysis, fewer N-insertions in productive TCRs were reported among donors in an Asian-associated ancestry cluster than the roughly 700-donor mean. According to a later analysis, most CMV-associated TCR beta chains appeared to be HLA-restricted, and the HLA associations seemed to be driven largely by CMV exposure. Broadly in line with IMGT annotations, most TCR beta V segments showed up in productive rearrangements about 87% or about 30% of the time in an earlier analysis of several hundred of the donors. In a later analysis, several top co-occurrence clusters were reported to appear linked to parvovirus B19, influenza, CMV and Epstein-Barr virus. Because counts were too low, more than 15 rarely observed V segments, including chromosome 9 orphons, were excluded from the earlier analysis of several hundred of the donors. A few of the identified cytomegalovirus-associated TCR beta chains were confirmed in vitro to be specific for cytomegalovirus antigens. Correlated functional status among segregating V segments might reflect linkage disequilibrium, but an unknown experimental factor could not be ruled out. In a later genetic analysis, a missense DCLRE1C variant was associated with V-gene and J-gene trimming of TCR beta chains, and the association was replicated in an independent cohort. According to a later analysis, TCR association rates differed among HLA loci, with DRB1 alleles showing the most associated TCRs and HLA-C alleles showing the fewest. Only TCR beta chains were sequenced in this cohort, and the absence of alpha or paired-chain data limited detectable features. The classifier was reported to diagnose cytomegalovirus status with high specificity and sensitivity in both the original and validation cohorts. The only immune exposure information available for the cohort was CMV serostatus. When HLA alleles, especially DR and DQ, strongly co-occurred, attributing TCR associations to individual alleles was difficult. The sequencing pipeline was judged likely to have produced a cluster of highly shared sequence variants as a technical artifact. A later analysis found that HLA-associated TCR beta chains were more clonally expanded and had lower generation probabilities than equally common non-associated chains. Because some donors lacked HLA typing at each locus, the association tests relied only on the typed subset. Sequencing depth was assumed to be roughly uniform across donors in the presence/absence analyses, though that assumption may not hold. In a later analysis, 16,951 TCR beta sequences were associated with specific HLA alleles at a false discovery rate of 0.05. Most TCR sequences were seen in very few donors, while some public TCRs were found in many individuals. The study gave a list of under 200 TCR beta chains associated with cytomegalovirus. A further reported finding was that TCR beta sequences accurately predicted the HLA-A and HLA-B alleles for most subjects in the first cohort. The 87-base-pair reads could not distinguish some IMGT-functional V segments, including TRBV6-2 and TRBV6-3, so those segments were excluded.

The cohort consisted of hundreds of healthy bone marrow donors. Cohort members were all nominally healthy when sampled, although unrecorded immune exposures were likely present. The donor tested CMV seropositive and was one of the 289 seropositive cohort members. Every donor gave a peripheral blood sample, and the peripheral blood mononuclear cells from that sample were used for TCR beta sequencing. The Qiagen DNeasy Blood Extraction Kit was used to extract genomic DNA from the blood cell samples. V drops 5 bases and J drops 4 bases, leaving 20 bases in between. Sequences MDHEN (CDR1) and SYDVKM (CDR2) are obtained from the germline V gene. The CDR3 holds 16 amino acids from the cysteine to the phenylalanine. CDR3 DNA is the only sequence kept; it has 48 bases, read in frame from the first base. For this clone: What this receptor recognizes is not known. Base-call qualities are not available, and no considerably larger clone is one nucleotide away.

The library was produced with the immunoSEQ multiplex PCR assay. The multiplex PCR relied on a mix of 60 forward primers for TCR Vbeta segments and 13 reverse primers for TCR Jbeta segments. A multiplex PCR assay on genomic DNA amplified the CDR3 region of rearranged TCR beta genes. On the Illumina HiSeq System, the amplified TCR beta libraries were sequenced as 87-base-pair reads. Per the source publication's procedure: A later analysis counted approximately 76 million unique TCR beta chains across the 500 to 850 repertoires, and 9 million to 14 million of these chains were shared by at least two donors. Raw reads were error-corrected and collapsed into unique sequences by a nearest-neighbor algorithm in which closely related sequences were merged to remove PCR and sequencing errors. Alignment of CDR3 sequences to IMGT reference sequences was used to assign V, D and J gene segments. For a sequence to be retained, a match of at least six nucleotides was required to both a V gene segment and a J gene segment. Rearrangements were called productive when the CDR3 lacked stop codons and stayed in frame with V and J; all others were non-productive. Following IMGT convention, CDR3 was defined as the stretch from the second conserved V-encoded cysteine to the conserved J-encoded phenylalanine. In an earlier analysis of 550 to 650 of the donors, sequences lacking an unambiguous match to a single V gene segment were excluded. In an earlier analysis of some 590 of the donors, V segments were called functional above 56.7% productive rearrangements and were called segregating when the between-donor standard deviation exceeded 5%. A statistical classification framework was built for diagnosing cytomegalovirus status from the catalog of TCR beta chain sequences. In a later analysis, V and J genes were assigned by comparing TCR nucleotide sequences against IMGT/GENE-DB human TR gene sequences. In a later analysis, CDR3 sequences and most-parsimonious VDJ recombination scenarios were assigned using the TCRdist pipeline. A later analysis defined each TCR beta chain by its CDR3 amino acid sequence plus V-gene family, and excluded reads lacking a unique V-gene family. In a later analysis, 500 to 700 highly shared, low-generation-probability nucleotide sequences were removed to address suspected cross-contamination and a sequencing artifact. In a later analysis, a clonal expansion index was calculated for each public chain from normalized within-repertoire ranks of inferred template counts. A later analysis computed generation probabilities with a VDJ recombination model fitted to out-of-frame rearrangements, and checked the results against IGoR. In a later analysis, TCR-TCR, TCR-HLA and TCR-CMV co-occurrence was scored with hypergeometric tests, and a repertoire-size bias correction was applied to TCR pairs. To estimate false discovery rates, a later analysis permuted the HLA or CMV assignments 20 times. In a later analysis, co-occurring TCRs were grouped with DBSCAN, and TCRdist sequence similarity was added when clustering was performed within HLA-allele-positive subsets. Co-occurrence clustering excluded repertoires with fewer than 30,000 or more than 120,000 public chains, plus five with anomalous nucleotide sharing. TCRdb carries this immuneACCESS record with in-frame sequences only. Its versions omit some clonotypes, under half of them owing to an unresolved V gene in the studies checked, with the rest unexplained. V, J and clone size derive from that table, while D and trimming were established from the DNA sequence. Here the sample has 200,000 or so clones; approximately 81% occur a single time. The ten largest clonotypes hold around 2.1% of the sample.

The clonotype comes from a woman between 18 and 29 years old in good health and CMV-seropositive. The sequence joins TRBV28 to TRBJ1-1; D gene: possibly TRBD1, on 5 matching bases. Sequenced input: PBMCs. The DNA reads TGTGCCAGCAGTCCTTACCAGGGCCCGGAGAGCACTGAAGCTTTCTTT. Its product reads: CASSPYQGPESTEAFF.